Each of the 17 T cell receptor beta chains below was sequenced from the same sample in a study of cytomegalovirus exposure and HLA in healthy donors. Researchers ran the PCR with 60 Vbeta and 13 Jbeta primers. The data were produced by immunoSEQ multiplex PCR, yet TCRdb's version contains in-frame clones alone and is incomplete. The sample yields approximately 140,000 clones, approximately 79% seen once. Sample: PBMCs. The source is a man aged 50 to 60 in good health and CMV-seropositive.

V is TRBV9 and J is TRBJ1-4; possibly TRBD1 for D (6 bases). Germline V gene data show CDR1 as SGDLS and CDR2 as YYNGEE. This CDR3 has 15 residues. The V end lost 4 bases, the J end lost 3 bases, and 13 bases lay between the germline ends. CDR3 in amino acids: CASSPRTASNEKLFF. The DNA for the CDR3 is TGTGCCAGCAGCCCTCGGACAGCATCTAATGAAAAACTGTTTTTT.

In its sample, this clone was seen a few times. The CDR3 sequence is CASSIIGQGDSELFF. The CDR3 DNA reads TGTGCCAGTAGTATCATTGGACAGGGAGACTCGGAGCTGTTTTTT. The chain links TRBV19 to TRBJ2-2, with 8 bases that match TRBD1. Losses at the gene ends were 3 bases for V and 10 bases for J; bases not matched to a gene: 10. The CDR3 has 15 amino acids. Germline CDR1 is LNHDA and CDR2 is SQIVND (reference sequence). The full variable domain, its missing parts supplied by reference TRBV19 and TRBJ2-2, is DGGITQSPKYLFRKEGQNVTLSCEQNLNHDAMYWYRQDPGQGLRLIYYSQIVNDFQKGDIAEGYSVSREKKESFPLTVTSAQKNPTAFYLCASSIIGQGDSELFFGEGSRLTVL.

The V call is TRBV7-9, the J call TRBJ2-1; a possible D gene is TRBD2 (6 bases). V was shortened by 4 bases and J by 7 bases, with 17 bases between the two germline ends. The CDR3 consists of 15 residues. Germline V gives CDR1 SEHNR, CDR2 FQNEAQ (reference sequence). For the CDR3, the DNA is TGTGCCAGCAGCTCCAGACTAGTTATTGGGAATGAGCAGTTCTTC. This codes for CASSSRLVIGNEQFF. The entire variable domain, with the rest obtained from reference TRBV7-9 and TRBJ2-1, is as follows: DTGVSQNPRHKITKRGQNVTFRCDPISEHNRLYWYRQTLGQGPEFLTYFQNEAQLEKSRLLSDRFSAERPKGSFSTLEIQRTEQGDSAMYLCASSSRLVIGNEQFFGPGTRLTVL.

This clone was counted a few times. The chain recombines TRBV5-1 with TRBJ2-2, with TRBD1 matching over 8 bases. The V segment lost 4 bases and the J segment 8 bases; nucleotides outside the gene matches: 7. The CDR3 sequence is 14 residues long. Germline CDR1 and CDR2: SGHRS and YFSETQ. The CDR3 nucleotides read TGCGCCAGCAGCCTCCCGCAGGGGGCGGGGGAGCTGTTTTTT. Its protein is CASSLPQGAGELFF. The full variable domain, with the rest looked up from reference TRBV5-1 and TRBJ2-2, is KAGVTQTPRYLIKTRGQQVTLSCSPISGHRSVSWYQQTPGQGLQFLFEYFSETQRNKGNFPGRFSGRQFSNSRSEMNVSTLELGDSALYLCASSLPQGAGELFFGEGSRLTVL.

This chain joins TRBV11-2 and TRBJ2-7; tentative D call: TRBD2 (5 bases). The V end was cut by 2 bases, the J end by 4 bases, with 18 bases between. The CDR3 extends over 16 amino acids. From germline, CDR1 is SGHAT and CDR2 FQNNGV. CDR3 amino acids: CASSLFPQRSKYEQYF. The CDR3 DNA sequence: TGTGCCAGCAGCTTATTTCCCCAGCGGAGTAAATACGAGCAGTACTTC.

J is TRBJ2-7 and V is TRBV18; possible D gene TRBD1, 6 bases. The germline gives CDR1 KGHSH, CDR2 LQKENI. This CDR3 contains 15 residues. V lost 4 bases and J lost 2, with 15 bases in between. CDR3 bases: TGTGCCAGCTCACAACAGGGAATCTTAGCCTACGAGCAGTACTTC. As protein: CASSQQGILAYEQYF.

The chain has TRBV5-1 and TRBJ1-1; TRBD1 agrees at 10 bases. Germline lookup yields CDR1 SGHRS and CDR2 YFSETQ. Trimming cost V 5 bases and J 5 bases; bases outside gene matches: 9. The CDR3 is made up of 15 amino acids. CDR3 sequence reads: CASRKTGGAETEAFF. The DNA of the CDR3 is TGCGCCAGCAGGAAGACAGGGGGCGCGGAGACTGAAGCTTTCTTT.

This sequence joins TRBV10-1 and TRBJ2-7, with D uncertain. The V gene's germline CDR1 is WNHNN and CDR2 SYGVQD (reference sequence). The CDR3 length is 20 residues. Trimming pared 7 bases from V and 2 bases from J, leaving 33 bases between. The chain's CDR3 is CASNLLAILVGQKRAYEQYF. In DNA form, the CDR3 reads TGCGCCAGCAACTTATTGGCTATATTAGTTGGGCAGAAGAGAGCCTACGAGCAGTACTTC.

The sample holds one count of this clone. The J gene is TRBJ2-1, the V gene TRBV27, with a possible D match to TRBD2 (6 bases). Germline CDR1 and CDR2: MNHEY and SMNVEV (reference sequence). Trimming removed 1 base at V and 3 bases at J, with 13 bases between. CDR3 length equals 16 residues. CDR3 in DNA: TGTGCCAGCAGTTTATTGGGGCGGGAAGACTACAATGAGCAGTTCTTC. Encoded protein: CASSLLGREDYNEQFF.

This rearrangement joins TRBV9 to TRBJ2-5; 8 bases agree with TRBD1. Germline CDR1 reads SGDLS; CDR2 reads YYNGEE. The V and J ends lost 0 bases and 5 bases, in that order; junction bases with no gene match: 6. The CDR3 spans 15 residues. The CDR3 DNA reads TGTGCCAGCAGCGTAGGGGGACAGGAGGTTGAGACCCAGTACTTC. Its protein product is CASSVGGQEVETQYF.

This chain uses TRBV11-3 with TRBJ2-5, with 11 bases matching TRBD2. J was trimmed by 1 base and V by 0 bases; bases with no gene match: 1. The CDR3 length is 16 residues. The germline CDR1 and CDR2 sequences are SGHNT and YENEEA. Here the CDR3 DNA reads TGTGCCAGCAGCTTAGAGGGGACTAGCGGCCAAGAGACCCAGTACTTC. Translation: CASSLEGTSGQETQYF.

The chain recombines TRBV19 with TRBJ2-7; 15 nucleotides agree with TRBD2. Losses at the gene ends were 6 bases for V and 2 bases for J; bases not matched to a gene: 2. The germline CDR1 and CDR2 sequences are LNHDA and SQIVND (reference sequence). This CDR3 has 15 amino acids. The CDR3 loop reads CASRGTSGGTYEQYF. In DNA form, the CDR3 reads TGTGCCAGTAGGGGGACTAGCGGGGGGACCTACGAGCAGTACTTC.

The chain recombines TRBV29-1 with TRBJ2-3; D not resolved. The CDR3 is 17 amino acids. The V gene's germline CDR1 is SQVTM and CDR2 ANQGSEA. V was pared by 0 bases and J by 1 base, with 17 bases between. CDR3 protein: CSVEDLPSDRGTDTQYF. The DNA of the CDR3 is TGCAGCGTTGAAGATCTTCCGAGCGATCGGGGCACAGATACGCAGTATTTT.

The V and J genes are TRBV28 and TRBJ2-1, with 12 positions matching TRBD2. The V gene's germline CDR1 is MDHEN and CDR2 SYDVKM. The V gene end was trimmed by 2 bases and the J gene end by 6 bases; junction bases not matched to a gene: 23. The CDR3 loop spans 22 amino acids. The DNA of the CDR3 is TGTGCCAGCAGTTTAGGACTAGCGGGAAATGTTAACATCGCGGGTGTGGTCAATGAGCAGTTCTTC. Amino acid sequence: CASSLGLAGNVNIAGVVNEQFF. Full variable domain (missing parts from reference TRBV28 and TRBJ2-1): DVKVTQSSRYLVKRTGEKVFLECVQDMDHENMFWYRQDPGLGLRLIYFSYDVKMKEKGDIPEGYSVSREKKERFSLILESASTNQTSMYLCASSLGLAGNVNIAGVVNEQFFGPGTRLTVL.

The chain employs TRBV30 and TRBJ1-4, with TRBD1 matching 7 bases. Germline V gene sequence: CDR1 GTSNPN, CDR2 SVGIG (reference sequence). Unmatched junction bases numbered 11, after V lost 6 bases and J lost 7 bases. The CDR3 spans 14 residues. In DNA, the CDR3 is TGTGCCTGTAGAAGACAGGGTGTCAGTGAAAAACTGTTTTTT. This codes for CACRRQGVSEKLFF.

As to this clone: Other DNA variants within this sample encode the same CDR3. The CDR3 nucleotides are TGTGCCAGCAGTGACTCGGCGGGAGGAGGAGATACGCAGTATTTT. It encodes CASSDSAGGGDTQYF. This chain joins TRBV6-4 and TRBJ2-3; 8 nucleotides match TRBD2. Unmatched junction bases numbered 4, after V lost 0 bases and J lost 5 bases. Germline CDR1 reads MRHNA; CDR2 reads SNTAGT. The CDR3 runs 15 residues.

The chain recombines TRBV5-1 with TRBJ1-4; 9 bases map to TRBD1. The CDR3 extends over 15 amino acids. Germline CDR1 and CDR2: SGHRS and YFSETQ. The junction had 8 bases not matched to a gene; V was cut back by 5 bases and J by 6 bases. This CDR3 is CASRMGTGYDEKLFF. DNA of the CDR3: TGCGCCAGCAGAATGGGGACAGGGTATGATGAAAAACTGTTTTTT.